These 8 T cell receptor beta chains share one sample of origin, sequenced in a study of cytomegalovirus exposure and HLA in healthy donors. Researchers ran the PCR with 60 Vbeta and 13 Jbeta primers. Repertoires were generated with immunoSEQ multiplex PCR, while TCRdb's copy carries only in-frame clones and drops some. The data show under 200,000 clones, with roughly 83% seen just once and about 2% held by the top ten. Sequenced: PBMCs. The receptors originated from a woman in her fifties or sixties in good health and CMV-seronegative.

The CDR3 here is CASSYRLLGNSPLHF. In DNA form, the CDR3 reads TGTGCCAGCAGTTACAGACTACTGGGTAATTCACCCCTCCACTTT. V usage is TRBV6-5 and J usage is TRBJ1-6; D is unresolved. Germline V gives CDR1 MNHEY, CDR2 SVGAGI. This CDR3 is built from 15 residues. With 2 bases removed from V and 6 bases from J, the gap between germline ends came to 11 bases.

The rearrangement joins TRBV6-6 to TRBJ2-7, with TRBD1 identical over 9 bases. The germline gives CDR1 MNHNY, CDR2 SVGAGI (reference sequence). J lost 1 base, V lost 4 bases, and 8 bases had no gene match. CDR3 length equals 16 residues. This CDR3 reads CASSSRQGGSSYEQYF. In DNA form, the CDR3 reads TGTGCCAGCAGTTCAAGACAGGGGGGCTCTTCCTACGAGCAGTACTTC.

The rearrangement links TRBV28 to TRBJ1-2, with TRBD1 identical over 7 bases. The CDR3 extends over 14 amino acids. CDR1 MDHEN and CDR2 SYDVKM come from the germline V gene. Trimming cost V 2 bases and J 2 bases; bases outside gene matches: 2. CDR3 loop: CASSLRGRNYGYTF. The CDR3 DNA reads TGTGCCAGCAGTTTAAGGGGGCGGAACTATGGCTACACCTTC.

The V call is TRBV11-2, the J call TRBJ1-6, with TRBD1 matching over 9 bases. Germline CDR1 SGHAT, CDR2 FQNNGV. The junction had 4 bases not matched to a gene; V was cut back by 3 bases and J by 7 bases. The CDR3 covers 15 residues. The CDR3 spells CASSLGGTGNSPLHF. DNA for the CDR3: TGTGCCAGCAGCTTGGGGGGGACAGGGAATTCACCCCTCCACTTT.

The CDR3 loop reads CASSVGQGRVGLFF. In DNA, the CDR3 is TGTGCCAGCAGCGTGGGACAGGGGAGAGTCGGACTGTTTTTT. The rearrangement links TRBV7-9 to TRBJ1-4; 10 nucleotides align to TRBD1. In germline, CDR1 is SEHNR, CDR2 FQNEAQ (reference sequence). The CDR3 runs to 14 residues. The trim removed 5 bases at V and 13 bases at J, leaving 10 bases unmatched.

This chain connects TRBV4-3 to TRBJ1-5; D is perhaps TRBD1 (5 bases). The germline V and J ends were trimmed by 3 bases and 4 bases, with 22 bases remaining between them. Germline V gives CDR1 LGHNA, CDR2 YSLEER. CDR3 size: 18 residues. The DNA for the CDR3 is TGCGCCAGCAGCCAGGAGGGCGGCCCAGGGTGGGGTAATCAGCCCCAGCATTTT. Its protein product is CASSQEGGPGWGNQPQHF.

V is TRBV19 and J is TRBJ2-3; 10 nucleotides line up with TRBD2. J lost 2 bases, V lost 8 bases, and 1 base had no gene match. Per the germline V gene, CDR1 is LNHDA and CDR2 is SQIVND (reference sequence). CDR3 size: 13 residues. The CDR3 region is CASGTSDTDTQYF. The CDR3 region has the DNA TGTGCCAGTGGGACTAGCGACACAGATACGCAGTATTTT.

Concerning this clone itself: One end of the junction is discordant with germline, which a read error may explain. The genes are TRBV6-6 and TRBJ1-5; possible D gene TRBD1, 5 bases. The V gene's germline CDR1 is MNHNY and CDR2 SVGAGI (reference sequence). The CDR3 loop spans 14 amino acids. The CDR3, as DNA: TGTGCCAGCACCAGGGCGGAACCTAATCGGCCCCAGCATTTT. This translates into CASTRAEPNRPQHF.